This T cell receptor beta chain was sequenced during a study of T-cell memory formation after mild COVID-19. Study overall: Each donor largely had its own TCR clusters.

Study-level points and caveats: Pre-infection memory already had some responding clones, implying cross-reactive memory joined.

As for this clonotype: As yet, its antigen is unknown.

This CDR3 is 12 amino acids long. V was shortened by 0 bases and J by 8 bases, with 7 bases between the two germline ends. Germline V gives CDR1 LGHNA, CDR2 YNFKEQ. Libraries for TCRalpha and TCRbeta carried sample barcodes and unique molecular identifiers via 5'RACE. One entry per CDR3 protein, called by TCRdb with MiXCR from the 5' RACE reads. The table lists about 270,000 distinct CDR3 sequences, about a sixth of them singletons. This rearrangement joins TRBV4-2 to TRBJ1-1; D remains ambiguous. This sequence was found in a man younger than 35 who had mild COVID-19 (a few samples of this study predate the infection). Cell type and time point are not known. The specimen sequenced was PBMCs or a T cell subset sorted from them (not recorded which). DNA for the CDR3: TGTGCCAGCAGCCAAGATTTGCGGGAAGCTTTCTTT. Translating it yields CASSQDLREAFF.